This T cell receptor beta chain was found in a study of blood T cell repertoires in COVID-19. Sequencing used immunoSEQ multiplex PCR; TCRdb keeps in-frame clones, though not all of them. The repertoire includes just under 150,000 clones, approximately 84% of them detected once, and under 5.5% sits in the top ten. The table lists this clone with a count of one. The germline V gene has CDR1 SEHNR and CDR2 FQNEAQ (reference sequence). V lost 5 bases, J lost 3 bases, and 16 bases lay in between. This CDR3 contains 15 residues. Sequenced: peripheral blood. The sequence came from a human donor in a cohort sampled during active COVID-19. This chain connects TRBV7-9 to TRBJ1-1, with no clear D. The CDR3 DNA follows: TGTGCCAGCAGCCCCGGACGACGGGGTTACACTGAAGCTTTCTTT. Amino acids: CASSPGRRGYTEAFF.